These 30 T cell receptor beta chains share one sample of origin, sequenced in a study of beta chain features in type 1 diabetes. Their antigen targets remain unknown. Expressed TCRB transcripts got sequenced, as all isolated RNA was reverse transcribed. The protocol was immunoSEQ multiplex PCR, while the TCRdb copy is restricted to in-frame clones and leaves out a portion. This sample yields fewer than 400,000 clones, of which roughly 9% are seen a single time; 0.9% to 1.1% belongs to the top ten. Notes on the study in general: All four CD4+ subsets of Type 1 diabetes patients contained TCRB CDR3s that were moderately but significantly shorter.

Material: central memory CD4+ T cells from blood. The receptors were sampled from a man under 40 with type 1 diabetes.

This clone was counted ten times or more. The chain couples TRBV7-9 to TRBJ1-4, with D possibly TRBD1 on 5 matching bases. Germline loops: CDR1 SEHNR, CDR2 FQNEAQ (reference sequence). The ends were cut back, 3 bases at V and 4 bases at J, with 9 bases in the middle. The CDR3 runs 14 residues. This CDR3 reads CASSLGQVNEKLFF. Written as DNA, the CDR3 is TGTGCCAGCAGCTTGGGGCAGGTTAATGAAAAACTGTTTTTT. The variable domain in full, with the rest retrieved from reference TRBV7-9 and TRBJ1-4, is DTGVSQNPRHKITKRGQNVTFRCDPISEHNRLYWYRQTLGQGPEFLTYFQNEAQLEKSRLLSDRFSAERPKGSFSTLEIQRTEQGDSAMYLCASSLGQVNEKLFFGSGTQLSVL.

This sequence joins TRBV6-6 and TRBJ2-3, with D perhaps matching TRBD1 or TRBD2 (5 bases each). V lost 6 bases, J lost 2 bases, and 9 bases lay in between. The germline CDR1 and CDR2 sequences are MNHNY and SVGAGI (reference sequence). The CDR3 covers 13 residues. The CDR3 sequence is CASRGRDTDTQYF. In DNA, the CDR3 is TGTGCCAGCAGGGGACGAGACACAGATACGCAGTATTTT.

V is TRBV29-1 and J is TRBJ1-4; tentative D call: TRBD1 (5 bases). The CDR3 is made up of 15 amino acids. V lost 1 base and J 5 bases, leaving 14 bases between the germline ends. From germline, CDR1 is SQVTM and CDR2 ANQGSEA. This CDR3 is CSVEGLGGGNEKLFF. The CDR3 DNA reads as TGCAGCGTTGAAGGTTTAGGCGGGGGAAATGAAAAACTGTTTTTT.

This chain joins TRBV7-2 and TRBJ2-3, with a tentative D call TRBD1 (5 bases). Trimming cost V 4 bases and J 6 bases, with 8 bases left between them. CDR1 SGHTA and CDR2 FQGNSA come from the germline V gene. This CDR3 spans 12 amino acids. The CDR3 DNA follows: TGTGCCAGCAGCTCACACAGGGATACGCAGTATTTT. This translates into CASSSHRDTQYF.

In this sample, this clone turned up once. This chain links TRBV5-1 with TRBJ2-5; 8 bases align to TRBD2. The CDR3 is 17 residues long. Germline V CDR1 and CDR2: SGHRS, YFSETQ. The junction had 11 bases not matched to a gene; V was cut back by 0 bases and J by 4 bases. CDR3 sequence reads: CASSLEVAGGAGETQYF. In nucleotides, the CDR3 is TGCGCCAGCAGCTTGGAGGTCGCGGGGGGCGCGGGAGAGACCCAGTACTTC. Complete variable domain (other parts from reference TRBV5-1 and TRBJ2-5): KAGVTQTPRYLIKTRGQQVTLSCSPISGHRSVSWYQQTPGQGLQFLFEYFSETQRNKGNFPGRFSGRQFSNSRSEMNVSTLELGDSALYLCASSLEVAGGAGETQYFGPGTRLLVL.

The table lists this clone with a few counts. J is TRBJ2-7 and V is TRBV19; the D gene could be TRBD1 or TRBD2 (5 bases each). V shed 6 bases and J shed 3 bases, with 9 bases lying between them. The CDR3 loop spans 12 amino acids. CDR1 is LNHDA, CDR2 SQIVND, per germline (reference sequence). The CDR3 reads CASRRGGYEQYF. The DNA for the CDR3 is TGTGCCAGTAGGCGTGGGGGCTACGAGCAGTACTTC.

The V and J genes are TRBV20-1 and TRBJ2-7; the D is unclear. The CDR3 consists of 11 residues. Germline CDR1 is DFQATT and CDR2 is SNEGSKA (reference sequence). With 7 bases removed from V and 2 bases from J, the gap between germline ends came to 9 bases. CDR3 region: CSGETAYEQYF. The CDR3 DNA follows: TGCAGTGGTGAGACCGCCTACGAGCAGTACTTC.

This clone appeared many times. One end of the junction is discordant with germline, which a read error may explain. The chain carries TRBV29-1 and TRBJ1-4, with D unresolved. Germline V gene lookup returns CDR1 SQVTM and CDR2 ANQGSEA. CDR3 length: 11 amino acids. The CDR3 here is CSVDYLGVLTF. CDR3 DNA sequence: TGCAGCGTTGATTATCTGGGTGTACTCACATTT.

This rearrangement joins TRBV7-2 to TRBJ2-3; no firm D call. CDR1 SGHTA and CDR2 FQGNSA come from the germline V gene. V shed 8 bases and J shed 3 bases, with 9 bases lying between them. The CDR3 extends over 12 amino acids. CDR3 sequence: CASGLMTDTQYF. The CDR3 nucleotides are TGTGCCAGCGGGCTTATGACAGATACGCAGTATTTT.

The chain has TRBV18 and TRBJ2-1; 9 bases match TRBD2. Looked up from germline, CDR1 is KGHSH and CDR2 is LQKENI. CDR3 length equals 14 residues. The J segment lost 9 bases and the V segment lost 8 bases, leaving 11 bases of the junction unmatched. CDR3 coding DNA: TGTGCCAGCCATTTGGGACTAGCAGGACGTGAGCAGTTCTTC. Encoded protein: CASHLGLAGREQFF.

This clone was seen a few times. The chain employs TRBV9 and TRBJ2-7; D might be TRBD2 (5 bases). The CDR3 extends over 16 amino acids. V was clipped by 3 bases and J by 0 bases, with 16 bases between them. Germline CDR1 is SGDLS and CDR2 is YYNGEE. CDR3: CASSARAAASSYEQYF. CDR3 sequence (DNA): TGTGCCAGCAGCGCCCGAGCGGCCGCTAGCTCCTACGAGCAGTACTTC.

This clone was recorded at least ten times. This rearrangement joins TRBV19 to TRBJ2-6, with 9 bases aligning to TRBD1. This CDR3 has 19 residues. V dropped 6 bases and J dropped 0; count of bases not matched to a gene: 12. Germline V gene lookup returns CDR1 LNHDA and CDR2 SQIVND (reference sequence). The CDR3 reads CASRTNPGTGISGANVLTF. CDR3 DNA sequence: TGTGCCAGTAGAACTAACCCCGGGACAGGGATCTCTGGGGCCAACGTCCTGACTTTC.

V and J are TRBV7-2 and TRBJ1-2; D ambiguous. The CDR3 totals 14 residues. The V and J ends lost 3 bases and 4 bases respectively, with 12 bases between them. Germline V gives CDR1 SGHTA, CDR2 FQGNSA. CDR3 sequence (DNA): TGTGCCAGCAGCTTGGGAGAAACAGCCTATGGCTACACCTTC. The encoded protein is CASSLGETAYGYTF.

The CDR3 region is CASSGTSGADTQYF. The DNA of the CDR3 is TGCGCCAGCAGCGGGACTAGCGGTGCAGATACGCAGTATTTT. The chain is built from TRBV10-1 and TRBJ2-3, with 11 bases lining up with TRBD2. In germline, CDR1 is WNHNN, CDR2 SYGVQD (reference sequence). V dropped 6 bases and J dropped 4; count of bases not matched to a gene: 3. There are 14 residues in the CDR3.

This clone was found a few times. This same CDR3 is encoded by further DNA sequences in the sample. V is TRBV2 and J is TRBJ1-1, with 7 bases aligning to TRBD1. After removal of 9 bases from V and 2 bases from J, the junction contained 6 bases not matched to a gene. The CDR3 is made up of 13 amino acids. The germline V gene has CDR1 SNHLY and CDR2 FYNNEI. The CDR3 reads CASLGQLNTEAFF. CDR3 sequence (DNA): TGTGCCAGTTTGGGACAGCTAAACACTGAAGCTTTCTTT.

The chain has TRBV19 and TRBJ1-2; D ambiguous. Looked up from germline, CDR1 is LNHDA and CDR2 is SQIVND (reference sequence). This CDR3 has 10 residues. The V and J ends lost 8 bases and 4 bases respectively, with 5 bases between them. In DNA form, the CDR3 reads TGTGCCAGTCGATCCTATGGCTACACCTTC. Translation: CASRSYGYTF.

This clone turned up a few times. The rearrangement joins TRBV4-3 to TRBJ1-2, with D hard to call. The V gene's germline CDR1 is LGHNA and CDR2 YSLEER. Trimming pared 1 base from V and 4 bases from J, leaving 13 bases between. This CDR3 contains 15 residues. Here the CDR3 DNA reads TGCGCCAGCAGCCAAGGATTAGCAGGAGCCTATGGCTACACCTTC. It is translated as CASSQGLAGAYGYTF.

This clone was counted only a few times. The rearrangement uses TRBV6-1 and TRBJ1-1; D unclear. With 1 base removed from V and 2 bases from J, the gap between germline ends came to 11 bases. CDR3 length: 15 residues. Germline V CDR1 and CDR2: MNHNS, SASEGT. The CDR3 protein is CASSEDRATNTEAFF. CDR3 nucleotides: TGTGCCAGCAGTGAAGACAGAGCCACCAACACTGAAGCTTTCTTT.

This chain uses TRBV9 with TRBJ2-1, with 10 bases that match TRBD2. After removal of 3 bases from V and 8 bases from J, the junction contained 11 bases not matched to a gene. This CDR3 spans 16 amino acids. Germline V gene sequence: CDR1 SGDLS, CDR2 YYNGEE. The CDR3 loop is CASSGGSGGASYEQFF. CDR3 sequence (DNA): TGTGCCAGCAGCGGTGGGAGCGGGGGGGCCTCGTATGAGCAGTTCTTC.

About this clone itself: The same CDR3 is also encoded by other DNA sequences in this sample. The chain links TRBV28 to TRBJ1-2; no definite D call. CDR3 length: 11 residues. Looked up from germline, CDR1 is MDHEN and CDR2 is SYDVKM. V lost 8 bases, J lost 2 bases, and 6 bases lay in between. CDR3 coding DNA: TGTGCCAGCGGAGCCAACTATGGCTACACCTTC. It translates to CASGANYGYTF.

This chain connects TRBV5-6 to TRBJ1-4; the match to TRBD1 covers 8 bases. Unmatched junction bases numbered 4, after V lost 7 bases and J lost 5 bases. Germline CDR1 SGHDT, CDR2 YYEEEE. CDR3 length equals 13 residues. The CDR3 spells CASLGQGNEKLFF. The CDR3 bases are TGTGCCAGCTTAGGACAGGGCAATGAAAAACTGTTTTTT.

The gene calls are TRBV2 and TRBJ2-2; D unclear. Germline V gives CDR1 SNHLY, CDR2 FYNNEI. Trimming took off 7 bases at V and 6 bases at J, with 15 bases between the two ends. The CDR3 is 14 amino acids. The CDR3 loop is CASTLLSSPGELFF. CDR3 sequence (DNA): TGTGCCAGCACCCTTTTAAGTAGCCCCGGGGAGCTGTTTTTT. Complete variable domain (other parts from reference TRBV2 and TRBJ2-2): EPEVTQTPSHQVTQMGQEVILRCVPISNHLYFYWYRQILGQKVEFLVSFYNNEISEKSEIFDDQFSVERPDGSNFTLKIRSTKLEDSAMYFCASTLLSSPGELFFGEGSRLTVL.

This clone was seen more than once but under ten times. The chain uses TRBV6-5 and TRBJ2-2; 10 nucleotides align to TRBD2. The length of the CDR3 is 14 residues. CDR1 is MNHEY and CDR2 is SVGAGI in the germline V gene. J lost 2 bases, V lost 8 bases, and 2 bases had no gene match. The CDR3 reads CASWTSGNTGELFF. The CDR3 DNA follows: TGTGCCAGCTGGACTAGCGGAAACACCGGGGAGCTGTTTTTT.

In this sample, this clone turned up a few times. The chain links TRBV5-1 to TRBJ2-7; D is unclear. The germline V gene has CDR1 SGHRS and CDR2 YFSETQ. V lost 7 bases and J lost 2, with 16 bases in between. The CDR3 totals 14 residues. CDR3 residues: CASSTSGSPYEQYF. In DNA, the CDR3 is TGCGCCAGCTCCACTTCCGGGTCTCCCTACGAGCAGTACTTC.

This chain links TRBV19 with TRBJ1-4, with TRBD1 identical over 7 bases. The CDR3 runs 15 residues. V dropped 4 bases and J dropped 5; count of bases not matched to a gene: 7. Germline values: CDR1 LNHDA, CDR2 SQIVND (reference sequence). The CDR3 DNA reads as TGTGCCAGTAGTAATCCAGGGGGATTCAATGAAAAACTGTTTTTT. It is translated as CASSNPGGFNEKLFF. The variable domain in full, with the rest retrieved from reference TRBV19 and TRBJ1-4, is DGGITQSPKYLFRKEGQNVTLSCEQNLNHDAMYWYRQDPGQGLRLIYYSQIVNDFQKGDIAEGYSVSREKKESFPLTVTSAQKNPTAFYLCASSNPGGFNEKLFFGSGTQLSVL.

This clone was observed a few times. The chain carries TRBV28 and TRBJ2-7; TRBD2 matches at 9 bases. The V and J ends lost 4 bases and 6 bases, in that order; junction bases with no gene match: 10. Germline V gene lookup returns CDR1 MDHEN and CDR2 SYDVKM. The CDR3 is made up of 15 amino acids. CDR3 bases: TGTGCCAGCAGTTCACCCGGGACTAGCTTCCCCGAGCAGTACTTC. Translation: CASSSPGTSFPEQYF.

The chain has TRBV7-8 and TRBJ2-7; possible D gene TRBD1, 6 bases. The CDR3 has 16 residues. Trimming took 0 bases from V and 0 from J, leaving 12 bases between them. Germline loops: CDR1 SGHVS, CDR2 FQNEAQ. This chain's CDR3 is CASSLAAGAISYEQYF. As DNA, the CDR3 is TGTGCCAGCAGCTTAGCCGCAGGGGCTATCTCCTACGAGCAGTACTTC.

This clone was seen a handful of times. This rearrangement joins TRBV2 to TRBJ2-5, with D unclear. CDR1 SNHLY and CDR2 FYNNEI come from the germline V gene. V lost 4 bases and J 2 bases, leaving 11 bases between the germline ends. The CDR3 totals 14 residues. CDR3 in amino acids: CASSVGRIQETQYF. CDR3 nucleotide sequence: TGTGCCAGCAGTGTCGGGCGGATTCAAGAGACCCAGTACTTC. Using reference TRBV2 and TRBJ2-5 for the parts outside the CDR3, the full variable domain is EPEVTQTPSHQVTQMGQEVILRCVPISNHLYFYWYRQILGQKVEFLVSFYNNEISEKSEIFDDQFSVERPDGSNFTLKIRSTKLEDSAMYFCASSVGRIQETQYFGPGTRLLVL.

This clone has more than one count but fewer than ten. The rearrangement links TRBV19 to TRBJ1-1, with D possibly TRBD1 on 5 matching bases. In germline, CDR1 is LNHDA, CDR2 SQIVND (reference sequence). Trimming took off 10 bases at V and 5 bases at J, with 17 bases between the two ends. The CDR3 is 13 amino acids. The CDR3 reads CATQWGGRTEAFF. CDR3 bases: TGTGCCACCCAATGGGGGGGTCGGACTGAAGCTTTCTTT.

The sample holds a few counts of this clone. This chain joins TRBV5-4 and TRBJ1-2; 8 bases agree with TRBD1. CDR3 length: 15 amino acids. CDR1 and CDR2 (germline): SGHNT, YYREEE (reference sequence). With V trimmed by 0 bases and J by 6 bases, 7 bases remained unmatched. This chain's CDR3 is CASSLEWQGANGYTF. DNA for the CDR3: TGTGCCAGCAGCTTGGAGTGGCAGGGGGCGAATGGCTACACCTTC.